The T cell receptor (beta chain) under discussion was sequenced for a study of Graves' ophthalmopathy and Graves' hyperthyroidism. This CDR3 is built from 16 residues. Germline V gene sequence: CDR1 SGDLS, CDR2 YYNGEE. Germline trimming cut 3 bases from V and 3 bases from J; bases unmatched to any gene: 6. Patients were diagnosed from clinical symptoms, serum thyroxine, TRAb, thyroid ultrasound and orbital computed tomography. RNA transcripts were the source from which TCR beta CDR3 regions were amplified. RT-PCR with HTBI primers came first, then second-round multiplex PCR. MiXCR, applied by TCRdb to the multiplex PCR reads, yields one record per CDR3 protein. The sample contains about 640,000 distinct CDR3 sequences, over 40% of which appear only once.

The chain couples TRBV9 to TRBJ2-6; TRBD1 aligns across 7 bases. This clonotype was sampled from an adult man with Graves' ophthalmopathy. The material sequenced was peripheral blood. The CDR3 DNA follows: TGTGCCAGCAGCGGGCCTTCAGGGGGTGGGGCCAACGTCCTGACTTTC. Translating gives CASSGPSGGGANVLTF. Based on the CDR3 plus reference TRBV9 and TRBJ2-6, the full variable domain is DSGVTQTPKHLITATGQRVTLRCSPRSGDLSVYWYQQSLDQGLQFLIQYYNGEERAKGNILERFSAQQFPDLHSELNLSSLELGDSALYFCASSGPSGGGANVLTFGAGSRLTVL.